Listed here are 28 T cell receptor beta chains from one sample, sequenced in a study of identical twins. TCRdb ran MiXCR on the 5' RACE reads and lists one entry per CDR3 protein. Of 400,000 to 550,000 distinct CDR3 sequences listed, 20% to 25% are singletons. The data also belong to a second study, concerning T cells expressing NK-cell markers.

Specimen: CD4+ T cells sorted from blood. These TCRs come from a woman aged 18-29 years in good health.

The sample holds a few counts of this clonotype. The gene calls are TRBV2 and TRBJ2-3, with TRBD2 matching 14 bases. Per germline, CDR1 SNHLY and CDR2 FYNNEI. This CDR3 region has 14 residues. Trimming cost V 6 bases and J 10 bases; bases outside gene matches: 6. The CDR3 DNA is TGTGCCAGCAGGCCGACTAGCGGGGGGGGAGCGCAGTATTTT. It encodes CASRPTSGGGAQYF.

This clonotype was seen a handful of times. CDR3: CASSYGDSGYTF. The DNA for the CDR3 is TGTGCCAGCAGTTACGGGGACAGTGGCTACACCTTC. J is TRBJ1-2 and V is TRBV6-2 or TRBV6-3, with 7 bases identical to TRBD1. V shed 2 bases and J 7 bases; nucleotides not matched to a gene: 1. CDR1 is MNHEY and CDR2 is SVGEGT in the germline V gene. The CDR3 runs 12 residues.

The V gene is TRBV5-1, the J gene TRBJ2-5; no clear D. From germline, CDR1 is SGHRS and CDR2 YFSETQ. The CDR3 is 12 amino acids. Trimming left V 0 bases short and J 6 bases short, with 6 bases between. CDR3 loop: CASSLDRQTQYF. CDR3 DNA: TGCGCCAGCAGCTTGGATCGGCAGACCCAGTACTTC.

This clonotype occurred once. The rearrangement joins TRBV7-2 to TRBJ2-5; 7 nucleotides line up with TRBD1. CDR1 and CDR2 from the germline V gene are SGHTA and FQGNSA. The CDR3 is 15 amino acids. Trimming took 4 bases from V and 4 from J; bases not matched to a gene: 9. The CDR3 coding sequence is TGTGCCAGCAGCTCCTCCGGGACAGAGGGAGAGACCCAGTACTTC. Its translation is CASSSSGTEGETQYF.

The chain combines TRBV20-1 with TRBJ1-1; TRBD1 matches at 8 bases. The CDR3 has 14 amino acids. J lost 3 bases, V lost 7 bases, and 10 bases had no gene match. Germline assignment: CDR1 DFQATT and CDR2 SNEGSKA (reference sequence). The CDR3 bases are TGCAGTGTCTCGCGGACAGGGAGGCACACTGAAGCTTTCTTT. It specifies CSVSRTGRHTEAFF.

The chain recombines TRBV15 with TRBJ2-7, with D possibly being TRBD1 (6 bases). CDR3 length equals 16 residues. Germline V gene sequence: CDR1 LNHNV, CDR2 YYDKDF (reference sequence). V shed 0 bases and J shed 9 bases, with 21 bases lying between them. The CDR3 region has the DNA TGTGCCACCAGCAGAGATGTTCGGACTCATCAAGGGGGGCAGTACTTC. This gives the protein CATSRDVRTHQGGQYF.

The chain has TRBV12-3 or TRBV12-4 and TRBJ2-3, with D maybe TRBD1 (5 bases). This CDR3 contains 13 residues. Trimming removed 9 bases from V and 2 bases from J, with 12 bases in between. CDR3 bases: TGTGCCAGTAAGGGGCCAAACACAGATACGCAGTATTTT. Protein: CASKGPNTDTQYF.

The V gene is TRBV5-4, the J gene TRBJ1-6; D remains unclear. CDR1 is SGHNT and CDR2 is YYREEE in the germline V gene (reference sequence). V was cut by 2 bases and J by 13 bases, with 13 bases left in between. This CDR3 is 13 amino acids long. The CDR3 DNA follows: TGTGCCAGCAGCTTATGGGCAGGCCAGCCCCTCCACTTT. It is translated as CASSLWAGQPLHF.

The chain links TRBV10-3 to TRBJ2-1; D is uncertain. This CDR3 comprises 14 residues. Germline V gene data show CDR1 as ENHRY and CDR2 as SYGVKD. V gave up 3 bases and J gave up 3 bases, with 9 bases separating them. CDR3 coding DNA: TGTGCCATCAGTGAAGCGCCCCTCTACAATGAGCAGTTCTTC. Translated, it gives CAISEAPLYNEQFF.

This clonotype appeared a few times. The gene calls are TRBV7-2 and TRBJ2-1; 7 positions agree with TRBD2. CDR1 and CDR2 from the germline V gene are SGHTA and FQGNSA. V trimming: 1 base; J trimming: 6 bases; junction bases outside the gene matches: 6. The CDR3 has 15 residues. CDR3 DNA: TGTGCCAGCAGCTTAGGGGGACTAACAGTCAATGAGCAGTTCTTC. Translated: CASSLGGLTVNEQFF. Full variable domain (rest looked up from reference TRBV7-2 and TRBJ2-1): GAGVSQSPSNKVTEKGKDVELRCDPISGHTALYWYRQSLGQGLEFLIYFQGNSAPDKSGLPSDRFSAERTGGSVSTLTIQRTQQEDSAVYLCASSLGGLTVNEQFFGPGTRLTVL.

The J gene is TRBJ2-3, the V gene TRBV12-3 or TRBV12-4; the match to TRBD2 covers 7 bases. V was clipped by 6 bases and J by 4 bases; unmatched bases: 10. The CDR3 is 15 amino acids. CDR3 sequence: CASSSRSGNADTQYF. DNA of the CDR3: TGTGCCAGCAGCTCGAGGAGCGGGAACGCAGATACGCAGTATTTT.

The CDR3 loop is CASSDRQAYEQYF. The CDR3 coding sequence is TGTGCCAGCAGCGACAGGCAAGCCTACGAGCAGTACTTC. The chain joins TRBV7-9 to TRBJ2-7; weak D call: TRBD1 (6 bases). Germline CDR1 SEHNR, CDR2 FQNEAQ (reference sequence). CDR3 size: 13 residues. V was pared by 5 bases and J by 2 bases, with 10 bases between.

The rearrangement links TRBV21-1 to TRBJ2-5. TRBV21-1 is given as a pseudogene. The CDR3 is 12 amino acids. The CDR3 loop reads CASNRIQETQYF. The DNA for the CDR3 is TGTGCCAGCAACAGGATCCAAGAGACCCAGTACTTC.

The chain has TRBV5-1 and TRBJ1-6; TRBD1 aligns across 8 bases. The CDR3 covers 15 residues. The trim removed 4 bases at V and 5 bases at J, leaving 5 bases unmatched. CDR1 and CDR2 from the germline V gene are SGHRS and YFSETQ. CDR3 in DNA: TGCGCCAGCAGCCTCGACAGGGGAGATAATTCACCCCTCCACTTT. Amino acid sequence: CASSLDRGDNSPLHF. The full variable domain, with the rest looked up from reference TRBV5-1 and TRBJ1-6, is KAGVTQTPRYLIKTRGQQVTLSCSPISGHRSVSWYQQTPGQGLQFLFEYFSETQRNKGNFPGRFSGRQFSNSRSEMNVSTLELGDSALYLCASSLDRGDNSPLHFGNGTRLTVT.

The V gene is TRBV12-3 or TRBV12-4, the J gene TRBJ2-5; D is perhaps TRBD1 (6 bases). The CDR3 totals 14 residues. V dropped 5 bases and J dropped 5 bases, with 15 bases sitting between them. CDR3 protein: CASSHRDKGETQYF. Written as DNA, the CDR3 is TGTGCCAGCAGTCACCGGGACAAAGGGGAGACCCAGTACTTC.

The CDR3 loop is CSAVLRGENTEAFF. CDR3 nucleotides: TGCAGTGCCGTACTGAGGGGCGAGAACACTGAAGCTTTCTTT. This sequence joins TRBV20-1 and TRBJ1-1; TRBD1 is a possible D gene (5 bases). This CDR3 is built from 14 residues. Deletions cut 6 bases from V and 1 base from J, with 15 bases between. CDR1 is DFQATT, CDR2 SNEGSKA, per germline (reference sequence).

This chain connects TRBV6-1 to TRBJ1-4; D remains unclear. This CDR3 comprises 13 residues. Between the trimmed V and J ends, which lost 4 bases and 2 bases, there was a span of 5 bases. Germline lookup yields CDR1 MNHNS and CDR2 SASEGT. DNA of the CDR3: TGTGCCAGCAGTGGGCTCACTAATGAAAAACTGTTTTTT. It is translated as CASSGLTNEKLFF.

The rearrangement links TRBV7-2 to TRBJ1-2; D is unclear. The V and J ends lost 4 bases and 7 bases respectively, with 7 bases between them. Germline V CDR1 and CDR2: SGHTA, FQGNSA. This CDR3 is 11 amino acids long. The CDR3 coding sequence is TGTGCCAGCAGCTCCAGGTTTGGCTACACCTTC. Its translation is CASSSRFGYTF.

This clonotype was seen a few times. The chain links TRBV5-1 to TRBJ2-2; D is uncertain. The CDR3 totals 13 residues. V dropped 3 bases and J dropped 1 base, with 4 bases sitting between them. Germline values: CDR1 SGHRS, CDR2 YFSETQ. The CDR3 sequence is CASSWENTGELFF. The CDR3 DNA is TGCGCCAGCAGCTGGGAGAACACCGGGGAGCTGTTTTTT.

There are a few counts of this clonotype. The chain employs TRBV2 and TRBJ1-1; no clear D gene. The CDR3 is 13 amino acids. The germline V gene has CDR1 SNHLY and CDR2 FYNNEI. Trimming removed 4 bases from V and 1 base from J, with 7 bases in between. The CDR3 DNA reads as TGTGCCAGCAGTGGGGAAGGGAACACTGAAGCTTTCTTT. Amino acid sequence: CASSGEGNTEAFF. Drawing the rest from reference TRBV2 and TRBJ1-1, the complete variable domain is EPEVTQTPSHQVTQMGQEVILRCVPISNHLYFYWYRQILGQKVEFLVSFYNNEISEKSEIFDDQFSVERPDGSNFTLKIRSTKLEDSAMYFCASSGEGNTEAFFGQGTRLTVV.

V is TRBV6-8 and J is TRBJ2-7, with 7 bases aligning to TRBD2. Germline values: CDR1 MNHGY, CDR2 SAAAGT. Trimming removed 10 bases from V and 3 bases from J; junction bases left unmatched: 21. This CDR3 spans 17 amino acids. In nucleotides, the CDR3 is TGTGCCACCGGGACCTATGGAGCGGGGCCGATTAACTACGAGCAGTACTTC. Amino acid sequence: CATGTYGAGPINYEQYF.

The chain couples TRBV2 to TRBJ2-1; 7 bases agree with TRBD2. The CDR3 runs 13 residues. Looked up from germline, CDR1 is SNHLY and CDR2 is FYNNEI. Trimming removed 6 bases from V and 4 bases from J; junction bases left unmatched: 3. The CDR3 sequence is CASRWEGYNEQFF. DNA for the CDR3: TGTGCCAGCAGATGGGAGGGGTACAATGAGCAGTTCTTC.

The gene calls are TRBV18 and TRBJ2-5; the D is unclear. V lost 3 bases and J lost 3, with 5 bases in between. The CDR3 extends over 12 amino acids. Germline assignment: CDR1 KGHSH and CDR2 LQKENI. CDR3 residues: CASSPLEETQYF. The CDR3 DNA sequence: TGTGCCAGCTCACCCCTCGAAGAGACCCAGTACTTC.

This clonotype has just a few counts. The chain recombines TRBV11-1 with TRBJ2-1; TRBD2 matches at 9 bases. CDR1 SGHAT and CDR2 FQDESV come from the germline V gene (reference sequence). The CDR3 extends over 18 amino acids. Trimming took 1 base from V and 6 from J; bases not matched to a gene: 13. CDR3 amino acids: CASSLEFTGSSGINEQFF. The CDR3, as DNA: TGTGCCAGCAGCTTAGAGTTTACCGGCTCTAGCGGGATCAATGAGCAGTTCTTC.

The chain is built from TRBV20-1 and TRBJ2-1; a weak D match, TRBD2 (6 bases). V was cut by 6 bases and J by 3 bases, with 15 bases left in between. CDR1 and CDR2 (germline): DFQATT, SNEGSKA (reference sequence). The CDR3 covers 14 residues. Here the CDR3 DNA reads TGCAGTGCATCCCGGGACTCGAGCTACAATGAGCAGTTCTTC. Its translation: CSASRDSSYNEQFF.

This chain uses TRBV5-5 with TRBJ2-7; no definite D call. V was cut by 1 base and J by 6 bases, with 5 bases left in between. The CDR3 totals 11 residues. In germline, CDR1 is SGHKS, CDR2 YYEKEE (reference sequence). The CDR3 region has the DNA TGTGCCAGCAGCTTGAATCGCGAGCAGTACTTC. Translated: CASSLNREQYF. The full variable domain, completed using reference TRBV5-5 and TRBJ2-7, is DAGVTQSPTHLIKTRGQQVTLRCSPISGHKSVSWYQQVLGQGPQFIFQYYEKEERGRGNFPDRFSARQFPNYSSELNVNALLLGDSALYLCASSLNREQYFGPGTRLTVT.

The chain carries TRBV10-3 and TRBJ2-7, with TRBD1 matching 7 bases. Germline CDR1 is ENHRY and CDR2 is SYGVKD. V lost 5 bases to trimming and J lost 2 bases; unmatched junction nucleotides: 9. The CDR3 runs to 15 residues. The CDR3 sequence is CAISTNRDSTYEQYF. CDR3 in DNA: TGTGCCATCAGTACAAACCGGGACAGTACCTACGAGCAGTACTTC.

This sequence joins TRBV10-3 and TRBJ2-7, with D perhaps TRBD2 (5 bases). CDR3 size: 15 residues. Trimming removed 6 bases at V and 0 bases at J, with 15 bases between. CDR1 ENHRY and CDR2 SYGVKD come from the germline V gene. The CDR3 DNA reads TGTGCCATCAGCGTTGGACTGTCATCCTCCTACGAGCAGTACTTC. Translating gives CAISVGLSSSYEQYF.